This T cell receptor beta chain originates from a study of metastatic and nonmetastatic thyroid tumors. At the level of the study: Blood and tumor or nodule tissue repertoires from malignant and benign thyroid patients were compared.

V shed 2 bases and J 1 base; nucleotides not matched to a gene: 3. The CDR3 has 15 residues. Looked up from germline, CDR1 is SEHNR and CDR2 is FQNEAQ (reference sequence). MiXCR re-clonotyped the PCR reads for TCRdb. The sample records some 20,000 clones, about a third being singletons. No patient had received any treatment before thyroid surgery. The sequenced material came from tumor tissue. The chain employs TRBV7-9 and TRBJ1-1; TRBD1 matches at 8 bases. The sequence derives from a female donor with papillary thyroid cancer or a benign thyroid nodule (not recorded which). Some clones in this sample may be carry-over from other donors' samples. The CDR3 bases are TGTGCCAGCAGCTTACACGGACAGGGGAACACTGAAGCTTTCTTT. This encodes CASSLHGQGNTEAFF.